These T cell receptor beta chains were read from a single sample in a study of blood T cell repertoires in COVID-19. Using immunoSEQ multiplex PCR, the repertoire was profiled, and TCRdb retains in-frame clones only, with some absent. The profile shows more than 300,000 clones, roughly 85% of them singletons. The material sequenced was PBMCs or T cells enriched from blood (not recorded which). The origin of the receptors is a woman aged 30 to 39 who had recovered from COVID-19. CDR3s leave out the opening cysteine and the closing phenylalanine or tryptophan. Clone size is stated in some rows and not others, as once, few, many or a class when expanded.

abundance,v_gene,CDR3aa
once,TRBV3-1/TRBV3-2,ASSQRTSFADTQY
.,TRBV6-1,ASSDGTGRYSGELF
.,TRBV4-2,ASSRRAGEGEQY
once,TRBV29-1,SGLQGASGEQF
few,TRBV7-2,ASSLVKTGNSPLH
.,TRBV29-1,SATPGVSGNTIY
.,TRBV4-1,ASSQPTENTEAF
.,TRBV19,ASSITRAAYGYT
once,TRBV5-1,ASSLAPDSSAAQY
.,TRBV19,ASSFLRSYEQY
.,TRBV6-5,ASSFPDRGGNEQY
.,TRBV6-6,ASSHRGMGYGYT
few,TRBV19,ASRGVNYGYT
.,TRBV6-2/TRBV6-3,ASSNPDRGNGYT
.,TRBV7-6,ASSLGTGVFTGELF
.,TRBV5-1,ASSLGRSAGDEQY
.,TRBV2,ASRKQTGANYGYT
.,TRBV5-1,ASSFGTENNYGYT
once,TRBV6-5,ASRLRPTDTQY
.,TRBV7-9,ASSLSRASVDNEQF
.,TRBV5-4,ASSFAGGQETQY
.,TRBV21-1,ASSKALYRGDGTNYGYT
.,TRBV4-1,ASSQDLGQGVSGANVLT
.,TRBV7-2,ASSPGQGSTEAF
.,TRBV19,ASRLYINSNQPQH
.,TRBV7-9,ASSRGTVGGNTEAF
.,TRBV7-9,ASSLLAVNYGYT
.,TRBV30,AWNRQGARYEQY
.,TRBV7-3,ASSLVAGRTGELF
.,TRBV6-5,ASSIRGTYEQY